This passage covers 22 T cell receptor beta chains from one sample sequenced in a study of T-cell reconstitution after alpha-beta-depleted transplantation in children. A library of TCRbeta sequences, prepared with unique molecular identifiers, was generated. TCRdb used MiXCR to reprocess the PCR reads, holding one entry per CDR3 protein. The sample includes under 50,000 distinct CDR3 sequences, nearly 9.5% seen only once; the top ten take 27%. The sequencing here drew on PBMCs, mostly from graft donor cells, taken 60 days after TCRalphabeta/CD19-depleted stem cell transplant. These receptors came from a male patient between 2 and 10 years old who had a stem cell transplant for chronic granulomatous disease, so the T cells may come from the graft donor.

This clonotype was seen ten or more times. The genes are TRBV20-1 and TRBJ2-1; D is uncertain. In germline, CDR1 is DFQATT, CDR2 SNEGSKA (reference sequence). The V end was cut by 0 bases, the J end by 5 bases, with 14 bases between. The length of the CDR3 is 15 residues. CDR3 sequence reads: CSARDSARGNNEQFF. The CDR3 region has the DNA TGCAGTGCTAGAGATAGTGCTAGAGGAAACAATGAGCAGTTCTTC.

This sequence joins TRBV3-1 and TRBJ2-6, with D perhaps TRBD1 or TRBD2 (5 bases each). There are 14 residues in the CDR3. Trimming pared 8 bases from V and 2 bases from J, leaving 10 bases between. The germline gives CDR1 LGHDT, CDR2 YNNKEL (reference sequence). The CDR3 bases are TGTGCCAGCGCACCGGGGCCTGGGGCCAACGTCCTGACTTTC. This sequence encodes CASAPGPGANVLTF. The whole variable domain, remainder taken from reference TRBV3-1 and TRBJ2-6, is DTAVSQTPKYLVTQMGNDKSIKCEQNLGHDTMYWYKQDSKKFLKIMFSYNNKELIINETVPNRFSPKSPDKAHLNLHINSLELGDSAVYFCASAPGPGANVLTFGAGSRLTVL.

The chain has TRBV5-1 and TRBJ2-7, with a possible D match to TRBD2 (6 bases). V lost 3 bases and J 3 bases, leaving 16 bases between the germline ends. Germline V gene sequence: CDR1 SGHRS, CDR2 YFSETQ. This CDR3 is 15 amino acids long. The CDR3 spells CASSSLAEPGYEQYF. DNA of the CDR3: TGCGCCAGCAGCTCTTTAGCGGAACCGGGCTACGAGCAGTACTTC. Supplemented by reference TRBV5-1 and TRBJ2-7, the full variable domain reads KAGVTQTPRYLIKTRGQQVTLSCSPISGHRSVSWYQQTPGQGLQFLFEYFSETQRNKGNFPGRFSGRQFSNSRSEMNVSTLELGDSALYLCASSSLAEPGYEQYFGPGTRLTVT.

This clonotype was found a few times. The CDR3 here is CASSIDRGSYNEQFF. In DNA, the CDR3 is TGTGCCAGTAGTATAGATAGGGGATCGTACAATGAGCAGTTCTTC. The chain has TRBV19 and TRBJ2-1; maybe TRBD1 (5 bases). The CDR3 is 15 amino acids. Germline values: CDR1 LNHDA, CDR2 SQIVND (reference sequence). V lost 0 bases and J 4 bases, leaving 10 bases between the germline ends. The full variable domain, rest sourced from reference TRBV19 and TRBJ2-1, is DGGITQSPKYLFRKEGQNVTLSCEQNLNHDAMYWYRQDPGQGLRLIYYSQIVNDFQKGDIAEGYSVSREKKESFPLTVTSAQKNPTAFYLCASSIDRGSYNEQFFGPGTRLTVL.

On this clonotype: A much larger clone lies a single base off, so this may be a read error. The CDR3 ends on some other residue instead of the conserved phenylalanine or tryptophan, so this is likely a read error. The V and J genes are TRBV7-3 and TRBJ2-2; weak D call: TRBD1 (5 bases). In germline, CDR1 is SGHTA, CDR2 FQGTGA. The CDR3 runs to 16 residues. Trimming removed 5 bases at V and 0 bases at J, with 13 bases between. The CDR3 is CASSPPGRANTGELFS. DNA for the CDR3: TGTGCCAGCAGCCCCCCGGGCAGGGCGAACACCGGGGAGCTGTTTTCT.

This clonotype appeared many times. This chain links TRBV4-2 with TRBJ2-3, with 8 positions matching TRBD2. Germline V gene data show CDR1 as LGHNA and CDR2 as YNFKEQ. Trimming took 0 bases from V and 1 from J; bases not matched to a gene: 6. The CDR3 loop spans 17 amino acids. CDR3 DNA: TGTGCCAGCAGCCAAGAGGGTCCCGGGGGGGGCACAGATACGCAGTATTTT. This codes for CASSQEGPGGGTDTQYF.

This clonotype was found a few times. The chain couples TRBV30 to TRBJ1-4; 7 positions agree with TRBD1. With V trimmed by 0 bases and J by 6 bases, 4 bases remained unmatched. The V gene's germline CDR1 is GTSNPN and CDR2 SVGIG (reference sequence). The CDR3 runs 14 residues. This chain's CDR3 is CAWSVRQGYEKLFF. DNA for the CDR3: TGTGCCTGGAGTGTGCGACAGGGCTATGAAAAACTGTTTTTT.

In this sample, this clonotype turned up many times. This chain connects TRBV20-1 to TRBJ2-5; D is unresolved. The germline V gene encodes CDR1 DFQATT and CDR2 SNEGSKA (reference sequence). The CDR3 runs to 15 residues. The V and J ends lost 3 bases and 2 bases respectively, with 16 bases between them. The CDR3 nucleotides read TGCAGTGCTAGTTACGATGGCAGCACGCAAGAGACCCAGTACTTC. Translating gives CSASYDGSTQETQYF.

This clonotype was seen ten or more times. The chain recombines TRBV19 with TRBJ1-5; a possible D gene is TRBD1 (6 bases). Trimming removed 3 bases at V and 7 bases at J, with 19 bases between. The CDR3 extends over 16 amino acids. Germline CDR1 is LNHDA and CDR2 is SQIVND (reference sequence). The DNA for the CDR3 is TGTGCCAGTAGTATGAGTTTGGACAGTAGTATGCAGCCCCAGCATTTT. The encoded protein is CASSMSLDSSMQPQHF.

This clonotype appeared many times. The J gene is TRBJ2-6, the V gene TRBV15; TRBD2 matches 7 bases. Trimming cost V 4 bases and J 0 bases; bases outside gene matches: 0. The CDR3 has 15 amino acids. Germline lookup yields CDR1 LNHNV and CDR2 YYDKDF (reference sequence). The CDR3 here is CATSTGGSGANVLTF. The CDR3 coding sequence is TGTGCCACCAGCACGGGGGGCTCTGGGGCCAACGTCCTGACTTTC.

In this sample, this clonotype turned up many times. This chain uses TRBV11-2 with TRBJ2-1; D may be TRBD2 (5 bases). CDR1 and CDR2 from the germline V gene are SGHAT and FQNNGV. Trimming took off 5 bases at V and 5 bases at J, with 13 bases between the two ends. This CDR3 is built from 14 residues. The CDR3 here is CASSPTRAHNEQFF. CDR3 nucleotide sequence: TGTGCCAGCAGCCCCACTAGGGCCCACAATGAGCAGTTCTTC.

This clonotype has at least ten counts. This chain connects TRBV11-2 to TRBJ2-7; the match to TRBD2 covers 12 bases. Trimming at V came to 1 base and at J to 7 bases, leaving 2 bases not matched to a gene. The CDR3 is 14 residues long. In germline, CDR1 is SGHAT, CDR2 FQNNGV. The CDR3, as DNA: TGTGCCAGCAGCTTAGTTGGACTAGCGGGAGAGCAGTACTTC. As protein: CASSLVGLAGEQYF. Complete variable domain (other parts from reference TRBV11-2 and TRBJ2-7): EAGVAQSPRYKIIEKRQSVAFWCNPISGHATLYWYQQILGQGPKLLIQFQNNGVVDDSQLPKDRFSAERLKGVDSTLKIQPAKLEDSAVYLCASSLVGLAGEQYFGPGTRLTVT.

This clonotype was picked up many times. The rearrangement joins TRBV4-1 to TRBJ2-3, with D maybe TRBD2 (6 bases). Germline lookup yields CDR1 MGHRA and CDR2 YSYEKL. The V and J ends lost 1 base and 8 bases respectively, with 10 bases between them. The CDR3 runs 13 residues. The DNA for the CDR3 is TGCGCCAGCAGCCAAGGGGACGGGGGTACGCAGTATTTT. Translated: CASSQGDGGTQYF.

This clonotype has at least ten counts. The chain recombines TRBV11-1 with TRBJ1-3; possibly TRBD1 for D (5 bases). V was shortened by 5 bases and J by 0 bases, with 20 bases between the two germline ends. The CDR3 has 18 residues. Germline-derived CDR1 and CDR2 are SGHAT and FQDESV (reference sequence). The CDR3: CASSAYEGRQFSGNTIYF. The CDR3 DNA reads TGTGCCAGCAGCGCCTACGAGGGGAGACAGTTCTCTGGAAACACCATATATTTT.

This clonotype was seen at least ten times. CDR3 loop: CASSQWRTRTSGRASTDTQYF. CDR3 coding DNA: TGTGCCAGCAGTCAGTGGCGGACACGGACTAGCGGGAGGGCCAGCACAGATACGCAGTATTTT. The V and J genes are TRBV6-4 and TRBJ2-3, with 15 bases matching TRBD2. V dropped 5 bases and J dropped 0; count of bases not matched to a gene: 15. This CDR3 is built from 21 residues. CDR1 and CDR2 (germline): MRHNA, SNTAGT.

Ten or more counts support this clonotype. The chain joins TRBV20-1 to TRBJ2-7; 9 positions match TRBD1. Germline assignment: CDR1 DFQATT and CDR2 SNEGSKA (reference sequence). With V trimmed by 3 bases and J by 3 bases, 3 bases remained unmatched. The CDR3 totals 13 residues. The CDR3 spells CSASRQGVYEQYF. The CDR3 coding sequence is TGCAGTGCTAGCCGACAGGGGGTCTACGAGCAGTACTTC.

The chain combines TRBV19 with TRBJ1-1, with D possibly TRBD1 on 5 matching bases. This CDR3 comprises 16 residues. Looked up from germline, CDR1 is LNHDA and CDR2 is SQIVND (reference sequence). V shed 5 bases and J shed 1 base, with 17 bases lying between them. The CDR3: CASSGNKGVGNTEAFF. The CDR3 nucleotides are TGTGCCAGTAGTGGCAACAAAGGGGTGGGGAACACTGAAGCTTTCTTT.

This clonotype has only a few counts. This chain uses TRBV19 with TRBJ2-5, with 7 bases fitting TRBD2. V gave up 5 bases and J gave up 1 base; unmatched junction bases: 16. Per the germline V gene, CDR1 is LNHDA and CDR2 is SQIVND (reference sequence). CDR3 length: 18 residues. CDR3 loop: CASSPPGGGRGAQETQYF. The CDR3 coding sequence is TGTGCCAGTAGTCCCCCCGGCGGCGGGAGAGGTGCCCAAGAGACCCAGTACTTC.

This clonotype was seen many times. The chain employs TRBV11-2 and TRBJ2-6; D might be TRBD1 (6 bases). Trimming shortened V by 0 bases and J by 0 bases, and 12 bases separated the two germline ends. There are 18 residues in the CDR3. Germline lookup yields CDR1 SGHAT and CDR2 FQNNGV. In nucleotides, the CDR3 is TGTGCCAGCAGCTTAGATGGACAGTTCCGCTCTGGGGCCAACGTCCTGACTTTC. As protein: CASSLDGQFRSGANVLTF.

This clonotype was found many times. V and J are TRBV7-8 and TRBJ2-1, with 8 nucleotides matching TRBD2. Germline V lookup: CDR1 SGHVS, CDR2 FQNEAQ. The length of the CDR3 is 15 residues. Unmatched junction bases numbered 5, after V lost 1 base and J lost 6 bases. CDR3 residues: CASSLEREMGNEQFF. DNA of the CDR3: TGTGCCAGCAGCTTAGAGCGGGAGATGGGCAATGAGCAGTTCTTC.

The V gene is TRBV4-3, the J gene TRBJ2-1, with D unresolved. Germline lookup yields CDR1 LGHNA and CDR2 YSLEER. The CDR3 length is 14 residues. The V end was cut by 0 bases, the J end by 4 bases, with 7 bases between. CDR3 nucleotide sequence: TGCGCCAGCAGCCAAGATATGGGTTACAATGAGCAGTTCTTC. It translates to CASSQDMGYNEQFF.

The rearrangement joins TRBV20-1 to TRBJ2-7; D not resolved. The CDR3 loop spans 11 amino acids. Per the germline V gene, CDR1 is DFQATT and CDR2 is SNEGSKA (reference sequence). The CDR3 loop is CSAPVQPEQYF. DNA of the CDR3: TGCAGCGCGCCCGTACAACCCGAGCAGTACTTC.